One and the same sample provided the 24 T cell receptor beta chains below, sequenced in a study of T cell responses to AZD1222 COVID-19 vaccine (dated by TCRdb to the early 2020s). Libraries were made using the immunoSEQ multiplex PCR assay. TCRdb limited this immuneACCESS table to in-frame rearrangements with V and J called. A share of clones is missing; checked studies link under half to unresolved V genes, and the rest is unexplained. The sample includes over 150,000 clones, with 85% to 95% observed a single time. The top ten clones comprise about 10% of the sample. The sample's time point label, decoded: baseline before first vaccination. The sample was peripheral blood, taken on day 0 of AZD1222 vaccination. The receptor set was obtained from an adult in good health.

V and J are TRBV9 and TRBJ1-1; D is undetermined. Germline values: CDR1 SGDLS, CDR2 YYNGEE. V was cut by 0 bases and J by 8 bases, with 8 bases left in between. This CDR3 has 12 residues. CDR3 region: CASSVGGSEAFF. In nucleotides, the CDR3 is TGTGCCAGCAGCGTAGGAGGGTCGGAAGCTTTCTTT. The variable domain in full, completed from reference TRBV9 and TRBJ1-1, reads DSGVTQTPKHLITATGQRVTLRCSPRSGDLSVYWYQQSLDQGLQFLIQYYNGEERAKGNILERFSAQQFPDLHSELNLSSLELGDSALYFCASSVGGSEAFFGQGTRLTVV.

The rearrangement joins TRBV7-8 to TRBJ1-4; 9 nucleotides line up with TRBD1. The V gene's germline CDR1 is SGHVS and CDR2 FQNEAQ. Losses at the gene ends were 5 bases for V and 3 bases for J; bases not matched to a gene: 10. The CDR3 sequence is 17 residues long. The CDR3 spells CASSSRTGARANEKLFF. The DNA of the CDR3 is TGTGCCAGCAGCAGTCGGACAGGGGCGCGCGCTAATGAAAAACTGTTTTTT.

The rearrangement links TRBV11-2 to TRBJ2-2; D call uncertain. CDR1 and CDR2 from the germline V gene are SGHAT and FQNNGV. Trimming removed 5 bases at V and 0 bases at J, with 16 bases between. This CDR3 has 17 residues. The CDR3 region is CASSLGSWVANTGELFF. In nucleotides, the CDR3 is TGTGCCAGCAGCCTTGGGTCATGGGTCGCGAACACCGGGGAGCTGTTTTTT.

The rearrangement uses TRBV19 and TRBJ1-1; D unclear. Trimming shortened V by 3 bases and J by 0 bases, and 11 bases separated the two germline ends. The germline gives CDR1 LNHDA, CDR2 SQIVND (reference sequence). The CDR3 contains 15 residues. The CDR3 DNA follows: TGTGCCAGTAGTATTTGGGAGGGATTGAACACTGAAGCTTTCTTT. It translates to CASSIWEGLNTEAFF.

The chain carries TRBV3-1 (or the pseudogene TRBV3-2) and TRBJ1-5; unclear D gene. The CDR3 is 13 residues long. Germline-derived CDR1 and CDR2 are LGHDT and YNNKEL (reference sequence). Trimming took off 8 bases at V and 5 bases at J, with 13 bases between the two ends. For the CDR3, the DNA is TGTGCCAGCGGGCCTAACCTAGATCAGCCCCAGCATTTT. Translating it yields CASGPNLDQPQHF.

This rearrangement joins TRBV28 to TRBJ1-4; D possibly corresponds to TRBD1 (5 bases). With 6 bases removed from V and 5 bases from J, the gap between germline ends came to 16 bases. The length of the CDR3 is 15 residues. Germline CDR1 and CDR2: MDHEN and SYDVKM. CDR3 protein: CASSPSEGLNEKLFF. The CDR3 nucleotides are TGTGCCAGCAGCCCCTCGGAGGGACTAAATGAAAAACTGTTTTTT.

Of note for this clone: This sample also contains other DNA sequences that code for the same CDR3. This chain links TRBV24-1 with TRBJ2-2; unclear D gene. Trimming took 4 bases from V and 2 from J, leaving 4 bases between them. The V gene's germline CDR1 is KGHDR and CDR2 SFDVKD. CDR3 size: 13 residues. This CDR3 reads CATSDFNTGELFF. The CDR3 nucleotides read TGTGCCACCAGTGACTTTAACACCGGGGAGCTGTTTTTT.

The chain recombines TRBV5-1 with TRBJ1-1, with a weak D call TRBD1 (5 bases). This CDR3 region has 12 residues. CDR1 is SGHRS, CDR2 YFSETQ, per germline. V was trimmed by 5 bases and J by 3 bases, leaving 8 bases between them. CDR3 sequence reads: CASRLGDTEAFF. DNA of the CDR3: TGCGCCAGCAGGCTGGGGGACACTGAAGCTTTCTTT.

The chain carries TRBV19 and TRBJ2-1, with 8 bases fitting TRBD1. The germline CDR1 and CDR2 sequences are LNHDA and SQIVND (reference sequence). Unmatched junction bases numbered 8, after V lost 5 bases and J lost 8 bases. CDR3 length: 14 amino acids. DNA of the CDR3: TGTGCCAGTAGTTGGGTACAGGGGGGAGATGAGCAGTTCTTC. It translates to CASSWVQGGDEQFF.

The chain carries TRBV25-1 and TRBJ1-3; no definite D call. CDR3 length: 14 amino acids. CDR1 is MGHDK, CDR2 SYGVNS, per germline. Deletions cut 5 bases from V and 0 bases from J, with 8 bases between. The CDR3 is CASSTGDSGNTIYF. In DNA form, the CDR3 reads TGTGCCAGCAGTACCGGGGACTCTGGAAACACCATATATTTT.

This chain uses TRBV3-1 (or the pseudogene TRBV3-2) with TRBJ1-2; D is undetermined. Trimming removed 4 bases from V and 2 bases from J, with 8 bases in between. CDR1 and CDR2 (germline): LGHDT, YNNKEL (reference sequence). This CDR3 is 13 amino acids long. CDR3 sequence: CASSLAENYGYTF. The CDR3 DNA reads as TGTGCCAGCAGCCTAGCTGAAAACTATGGCTACACCTTC.

The J gene is TRBJ2-1, the V gene TRBV11-2; a possible D gene is TRBD2 (5 bases). CDR1 is SGHAT and CDR2 is FQNNGV in the germline V gene. Trimming shortened V by 5 bases and J by 8 bases, and 22 bases separated the two germline ends. The CDR3 is 16 amino acids. CDR3 loop: CASSARRVIHRHEQFF. The CDR3 DNA reads TGTGCCAGCAGCGCTAGGCGGGTTATCCATCGACATGAGCAGTTCTTC. The entire variable domain, with the rest obtained from reference TRBV11-2 and TRBJ2-1, is as follows: EAGVAQSPRYKIIEKRQSVAFWCNPISGHATLYWYQQILGQGPKLLIQFQNNGVVDDSQLPKDRFSAERLKGVDSTLKIQPAKLEDSAVYLCASSARRVIHRHEQFFGPGTRLTVL.

This chain links TRBV30 with TRBJ2-2, with TRBD1 as a possible D gene (6 bases). V was trimmed by 4 bases and J by 1 base, leaving 10 bases between them. The germline gives CDR1 GTSNPN, CDR2 SVGIG (reference sequence). This CDR3 comprises 14 residues. The CDR3 region has the DNA TGTGCCTGGACCCCGGGACAGAACACCGGGGAGCTGTTTTTT. Translating gives CAWTPGQNTGELFF. Full variable domain (rest looked up from reference TRBV30 and TRBJ2-2): SQTIHQWPATLVQPVGSPLSLECTVEGTSNPNLYWYRQAAGRGLQLLFYSVGIGQISSEVPQNLSASRPQDRQFILSSKKLLLSDSGFYLCAWTPGQNTGELFFGEGSRLTVL.

This chain connects TRBV6-5 to TRBJ1-5; a possible D gene is TRBD1 (5 bases). From germline, CDR1 is MNHEY and CDR2 SVGAGI. The CDR3 extends over 15 amino acids. The V end lost 8 bases, the J end lost 0 bases, and 14 bases lay between the germline ends. CDR3 coding DNA: TGTGCCAGCGGCTTGACAGAATTTAGCAATCAGCCCCAGCATTTT. Encoded protein: CASGLTEFSNQPQHF.

The chain recombines TRBV28 with TRBJ1-2; D is unresolved. The CDR3 is made up of 14 amino acids. Germline V lookup: CDR1 MDHEN, CDR2 SYDVKM. V was cut by 8 bases and J by 4 bases, with 17 bases left in between. The CDR3 DNA is TGTGCCAGCCGCCTCGCTGCCCCGAGCTATGGCTACACCTTC. It translates to CASRLAAPSYGYTF.

The rearrangement joins TRBV12-5 to TRBJ1-2; 8 bases align to TRBD1. V dropped 5 bases and J dropped 3; count of bases not matched to a gene: 20. This CDR3 has 19 amino acids. Germline-derived CDR1 and CDR2 are LGHNT and FRNRAP. The CDR3 here is CASGLLWTRTGINHYGYTF. The CDR3 DNA follows: TGTGCTAGTGGTCTCCTGTGGACTCGGACAGGGATTAATCACTATGGCTACACCTTC. Full variable domain (missing parts from reference TRBV12-5 and TRBJ1-2): DARVTQTPRHKVTEMGQEVTMRCQPILGHNTVFWYRQTMMQGLELLAYFRNRAPLDDSGMPKDRFSAEMPDATLATLKIQPSEPRDSAVYFCASGLLWTRTGINHYGYTFGSGTRLTVV.

This chain joins TRBV3-1 (or the pseudogene TRBV3-2) and TRBJ2-7; D possibly corresponds to TRBD2 (6 bases). The CDR3 totals 15 residues. Germline lookup yields CDR1 LGHDT and CDR2 YNNKEL (reference sequence). V lost 5 bases and J 0 bases, leaving 14 bases between the germline ends. CDR3 coding DNA: TGTGCCAGCAGCTACCCCGGGACTCGCTCCTACGAGCAGTACTTC. This sequence encodes CASSYPGTRSYEQYF.

The rearrangement uses TRBV7-3 and TRBJ1-1; 8 bases agree with TRBD1. V gave up 2 bases and J gave up 3 bases; unmatched junction bases: 5. CDR3 length: 15 amino acids. Germline V CDR1 and CDR2: SGHTA, FQGTGA. CDR3 DNA: TGTGCCAGCAGCTTAGTTGGACAGGGCGACACTGAAGCTTTCTTT. Translated, it gives CASSLVGQGDTEAFF.

The chain carries TRBV7-9 and TRBJ1-5; D is possibly TRBD1 (5 bases). Germline V gives CDR1 SEHNR, CDR2 FQNEAQ (reference sequence). Trimming removed 2 bases from V and 7 bases from J, with 6 bases in between. The CDR3 covers 12 residues. Here the CDR3 reads CASSLWDQPQHF. The CDR3 nucleotides are TGTGCCAGCAGCTTATGGGACCAGCCCCAGCATTTT.

This clone has a single count. The V gene is TRBV6-2 or TRBV6-3, the J gene TRBJ2-7; 8 bases are shared with TRBD2. Trimming took 6 bases from V and 2 from J; bases not matched to a gene: 3. Germline V gene lookup returns CDR1 MNHEY and CDR2 SVGEGT. The CDR3 consists of 13 residues. CDR3 residues: CASSHGRAYEQYF. DNA of the CDR3: TGTGCCAGCAGCCACGGGAGGGCCTACGAGCAGTACTTC.

The gene calls are TRBV27 and TRBJ2-1; D is perhaps TRBD2 (5 bases). V was pared by 4 bases and J by 6 bases, with 16 bases between. CDR3 size: 15 residues. The germline CDR1 and CDR2 sequences are MNHEY and SMNVEV (reference sequence). CDR3 in amino acids: CASSSPLAYGNEQFF. The CDR3 region has the DNA TGTGCCAGCAGTTCCCCCCTAGCTTATGGCAATGAGCAGTTCTTC.

The J gene is TRBJ1-5, the V gene TRBV4-1; 7 nucleotides agree with TRBD1. The CDR3 has 16 amino acids. The junction had 9 bases not matched to a gene; V was cut back by 2 bases and J by 5 bases. Germline lookup yields CDR1 MGHRA and CDR2 YSYEKL. CDR3 protein: CASSQYRGRRDQPQHF. CDR3 DNA sequence: TGCGCCAGCAGCCAATATAGGGGGCGAAGGGATCAGCCCCAGCATTTT.

The chain has TRBV2 and TRBJ1-4; 9 nucleotides align to TRBD1. This CDR3 has 14 amino acids. V trimming: 6 bases; J trimming: 8 bases; junction bases outside the gene matches: 7. Germline lookup yields CDR1 SNHLY and CDR2 FYNNEI. The CDR3 region has the DNA TGTGCCAGCAGACCGGGACAGGGCCACGAAAAACTGTTTTTT. It specifies CASRPGQGHEKLFF.

This chain connects TRBV28 to TRBJ1-4, with 10 bases identical to TRBD1. J gave up 5 bases and V 6 bases, and 6 bases lay outside the gene matches. Germline CDR1 is MDHEN and CDR2 is SYDVKM. There are 15 residues in the CDR3. Written as DNA, the CDR3 is TGTGCCAGCAGCTCTCCGGGACAGGGGAATGAAAAACTGTTTTTT. Protein product: CASSSPGQGNEKLFF.